These T cell receptor beta chains were read from a single sample in a study of T cells in Graves' hyperthyroidism and ophthalmopathy. Each CDR3 protein is one row after TCRdb ran MiXCR on the multiplex PCR reads. The profile shows over 700,000 distinct CDR3 sequences, 35% to 40% of them singletons. Sample: blood. The receptor source for this set is a man younger than 35 with Graves' hyperthyroidism. Each CDR3 is given with its conserved first and last residue. D genes are given only for firm matches. Expanded clones are given a class, and other clones once, few, many or no size at all.

. TRBJ2-7 . TRBV7-2 CASSQGASTYEQYF TGTGCCAGCAGCCAAGGGGCCAGCACCTACGAGCAGTACTTC
. TRBJ2-7 . TRBV4-1 CASSQGGEGSEQYF TGCGCCAGCAGCCAAGGGGGGGAAGGGTCCGAGCAGTACTTC
. TRBJ2-7 . TRBV25-1 CASSQPLLGTYEQYF TGTGCCAGCAGTCAACCCCTACTAGGAACCTACGAGCAGTACTTC
. TRBJ2-2 many TRBV30 CAWSDPSVDTGELFF TGTGCCTGGAGTGACCCCAGCGTGGACACCGGGGAGCTGTTTTTT
. TRBJ1-1 . TRBV19 CATLGYNVAEAFF TGTGCCACCCTGGGCTATAATGTGGCCGAAGCTTTCTTT
TRBD2 TRBJ2-5 . TRBV11-2 CASTQGAGGETQYF TGTGCCAGCACCCAAGGAGCGGGGGGAGAGACCCAGTACTTC
. TRBJ1-2 . TRBV2 CASMGASDGYGYTF TGTGCCAGCATGGGGGCTTCGGATGGCTATGGCTACACCTTC
. TRBJ2-7 . TRBV7-9 CASNLRGSNEQYF TGTGCCAGCAACTTAAGAGGTAGCAACGAGCAGTACTTC
. TRBJ1-1 . TRBV19 CASSLDYRGNDAEAFF TGTGCCAGCAGCCTCGACTACCGGGGGAACGACGCTGAAGCTTTCTTT
TRBD1 TRBJ1-1 . TRBV20-1 CSAFNPGQGRTEAFF TGCAGTGCTTTTAACCCGGGACAGGGGAGGACTGAAGCTTTCTTT
. TRBJ2-7 few TRBV19 CASSMAGSYEQYF TGTGCCAGTAGTATGGCGGGCTCCTACGAGCAGTACTTC
. TRBJ2-7 . TRBV12-3/TRBV12-4 CASSLGGGRLDSEQYF TGTGCCAGCAGTTTAGGGGGAGGCCGCCTCGACAGCGAGCAGTACTTC
TRBD1 TRBJ1-2 . TRBV6-1 CASSAGQNRGYTF TGTGCCAGCAGTGCCGGACAAAACAGGGGTTACACCTTC
. TRBJ1-2 many TRBV14 CASSPTKTGGYTF TGTGCCAGCAGCCCCACTAAGACCGGTGGCTACACCTTC
. TRBJ1-1 . TRBV27 CASSLFGANTEAFF TGTGCCAGCAGTTTATTCGGAGCGAACACTGAAGCTTTCTTT
TRBD2 TRBJ2-2 . TRBV7-9 CASSLTRGTSRTGELFF TGTGCCAGCAGCTTAACTCGGGGGACTAGCCGCACCGGGGAGCTGTTTTTT
. TRBJ2-3 . TRBV15 CATSTSPDMQYF TGTGCCACCAGCACCTCCCCAGATATGCAGTATTTT
. TRBJ2-2 many TRBV29-1 CSVDRNTGELFF TGCAGCGTAGACCGTAACACCGGGGAGCTGTTTTTT
. TRBJ1-1 few TRBV2 CASSLYRNTEAFF TGTGCCAGCAGTTTATACCGGAACACTGAAGCTTTCTTT
. TRBJ2-2 . TRBV29-1 CSFSGHSFTGELFF TGCAGCTTTTCCGGACACTCGTTTACCGGGGAGCTGTTTTTT
. TRBJ1-1 many TRBV12-3/TRBV12-4 CASTLRTEAFF TGTGCCAGCACCCTAAGGACAGAAGCTTTCTTT
. TRBJ1-2 many TRBV2 CASSPDNGYTF TGTGCCAGCAGCCCCGACAATGGCTACACCTTC
TRBD1 TRBJ2-7 few TRBV19 CASSITPGQGYEQYF TGTGCCAGTAGTATAACTCCGGGACAGGGCTACGAGCAGTACTTC
TRBD1 TRBJ2-7 . TRBV10-2 CASTPDRGLEQYF TGCGCCAGCACTCCAGACAGGGGGTTGGAGCAGTACTTC
. TRBJ1-5 few TRBV12-3/TRBV12-4 CASTPGSQQPQHF TGTGCCAGCACTCCGGGATCTCAACAGCCCCAGCATTTT
TRBD1 TRBJ2-7 few TRBV2 CASSEPARGPTRSYEQYF TGTGCCAGCAGTGAACCGGCCAGGGGGCCTACCCGCTCCTACGAGCAGTACTTC
TRBD1 TRBJ1-2 many TRBV10-3 CAISDDRASYGYTF TGTGCCATCAGTGATGACAGGGCGAGCTATGGCTACACCTTC
TRBD2 TRBJ2-5 . TRBV6-1 CASSLLVAGGRETQYF TGTGCCAGCAGTCTCTTAGTAGCGGGGGGGCGGGAGACCCAGTACTTC
TRBD1 TRBJ1-1 . TRBV10-1 CASSVGPRTGNTEAFF TGCGCCAGCAGTGTGGGACCCCGGACAGGGAACACTGAAGCTTTCTTT
TRBD2 TRBJ2-5 . TRBV7-9 CASSYQGGLAGETQYF TGTGCCAGCAGCTACCAGGGGGGACTAGCGGGAGAGACCCAGTACTTC
. TRBJ1-3 many TRBV7-2 CASSLAGWWDGNTIYF TGTGCCAGCAGCTTAGCGGGTTGGTGGGATGGAAACACCATATATTTT
. TRBJ2-2 . TRBV10-3 CAISESRGHGTGELFF TGTGCCATCAGTGAGTCGAGGGGCCATGGCACCGGGGAGCTGTTTTTT
TRBD2 TRBJ2-2 . TRBV20-1 CSARVASGRAGATGELFF TGCAGTGCTAGAGTGGCTAGCGGGAGGGCCGGCGCCACCGGGGAGCTGTTTTTT
. TRBJ1-1 . TRBV7-8 CASSFAGGFTEAFF TGTGCCAGCAGCTTCGCGGGGGGGTTCACTGAAGCTTTCTTT
TRBD2 TRBJ2-7 . TRBV7-8 CASSPLAGNSYEQYF TGTGCCAGCAGCCCACTAGCGGGAAACAGCTACGAGCAGTACTTC
. TRBJ2-7 . TRBV4-3 CASSQGGQFPYEQYF TGCGCCAGCAGCCAAGGAGGACAGTTCCCCTACGAGCAGTACTTC
. TRBJ2-6 few TRBV5-4 CASSLATGAGANVLTF TGTGCCAGCAGCTTGGCCACGGGCGCCGGGGCCAACGTCCTGACTTTC
TRBD1 TRBJ2-7 many TRBV19 CASSTTGGEQYF TGTGCCAGTAGTACAACAGGGGGCGAGCAGTACTTC
. TRBJ2-7 . TRBV15 CATSSWGQALRGEQYF TGTGCCACCAGCAGTTGGGGCCAAGCCTTGAGGGGCGAGCAGTACTTC
. TRBJ1-3 . TRBV12-3/TRBV12-4 CASTYSQGRYSGNTIYF TGTGCCAGCACCTATTCCCAGGGACGGTACTCTGGAAACACCATATATTTT
TRBD1 TRBJ1-1 many TRBV15 CATSRVQGDSEAFF TGTGCCACCAGCAGAGTACAGGGGGACAGTGAAGCTTTCTTT
. TRBJ1-1 many TRBV10-3 CAISESEEAFF TGTGCCATCAGTGAGTCTGAGGAAGCTTTCTTT
. TRBJ2-7 . TRBV15 CATAEGAGDYNEQYF TGTGCCACCGCCGAAGGGGCAGGGGACTACAATGAGCAGTACTTC
. TRBJ1-3 . TRBV7-9 CASSLRGAPISGNTIYF TGTGCCAGCAGCTTGCGGGGGGCCCCAATCTCTGGAAACACCATATATTTT
. TRBJ2-7 . TRBV29-1 CSVDSRGSWAYEQYF TGCAGCGTTGATAGTCGGGGAAGTTGGGCCTACGAGCAGTACTTC
TRBD1 TRBJ1-2 . TRBV2 CASTWDREYGYTF TGTGCCAGCACTTGGGACAGAGAATATGGCTACACCTTC
. TRBJ1-2 many TRBV7-9 CASSSSANYGYTF TGTGCCAGCAGCTCCTCAGCTAACTATGGCTACACCTTC
. TRBJ1-1 . TRBV7-4 CAWSWRDEAFF TGTGCCTGGAGTTGGAGGGATGAAGCTTTCTTT
TRBD1 TRBJ1-2 many TRBV2 CASSPDRGGYTF TGTGCCAGCAGCCCGGACAGGGGTGGCTACACCTTC